What follows are 13 T cell receptor beta chains derived from one specimen sequenced in a study of cytomegalovirus exposure and HLA in healthy donors. Amplification used 60 Vbeta primers and 13 Jbeta primers. Using immunoSEQ multiplex PCR, the repertoire was profiled, and TCRdb retains in-frame clones only, with some absent. The data show roughly 180,000 clones, 70% to 80% seen once. The sample was PBMCs. These receptors all stem from a man younger than 30 in good health and CMV-seronegative.

This rearrangement joins TRBV6-6 to TRBJ1-5, with 7 bases aligning to TRBD1. CDR3 length equals 12 residues. The ends lost 7 bases at V and 4 bases at J; junction bases unmatched: 1. CDR1 is MNHNY and CDR2 is SVGAGI in the germline V gene (reference sequence). The CDR3, as DNA: TGTGCCAGCACCAGGGGGAATCAGCCCCAGCATTTT. It yields the protein CASTRGNQPQHF.

CDR3 in amino acids: CASSGPGQGPEAFF. CDR3 in DNA: TGTGCCAGCAGTGGACCGGGACAGGGCCCTGAAGCTTTCTTT. The rearrangement links TRBV2 to TRBJ1-1, with 9 bases that match TRBD1. The CDR3 is 14 residues long. From germline, CDR1 is SNHLY and CDR2 FYNNEI. With 4 bases clipped from V and 6 bases from J, the junction kept 6 bases outside the gene matches.

The chain has TRBV6-6 and TRBJ1-1, with 9 bases matching TRBD1. Trimming cost V 6 bases and J 5 bases; bases outside gene matches: 10. CDR3 length equals 15 residues. CDR1 and CDR2 from the germline V gene are MNHNY and SVGAGI (reference sequence). The CDR3 region is CASSGTGLGETEAFF. The DNA for the CDR3 is TGTGCCAGCAGCGGGACAGGGCTAGGGGAAACTGAAGCTTTCTTT.

V and J are TRBV9 and TRBJ1-6; 8 bases match TRBD1. Per the germline V gene, CDR1 is SGDLS and CDR2 is YYNGEE. There are 16 residues in the CDR3. V dropped 4 bases and J dropped 6; count of bases not matched to a gene: 9. The CDR3 reads CASSPLGQGTNSPLHF. The CDR3 nucleotides read TGTGCCAGCAGCCCACTTGGACAGGGAACTAATTCACCCCTCCACTTT.

This clone turned up a few times. V gene TRBV19 combines with J gene TRBJ2-7, with TRBD1 identical over 9 bases. Germline V CDR1 and CDR2: LNHDA, SQIVND (reference sequence). Losses at the gene ends were 8 bases for V and 2 bases for J; bases not matched to a gene: 4. The CDR3 sequence is 13 residues long. The CDR3 loop is CASLGTGPYEQYF. The CDR3 nucleotides read TGTGCCAGTCTCGGGACAGGGCCCTACGAGCAGTACTTC.

V usage is TRBV5-1 and J usage is TRBJ2-6; 8 bases align to TRBD2. The trim removed 1 base at V and 2 bases at J, leaving 5 bases unmatched. The CDR3 runs to 17 residues. Germline CDR1 reads SGHRS; CDR2 reads YFSETQ. The CDR3 here is CASSLLRGATGANVLTF. In DNA, the CDR3 is TGCGCCAGCAGCTTGTTGCGGGGGGCCACTGGGGCCAACGTCCTGACTTTC.

The CDR3 sequence: CASTRTVGNQPQHF. DNA for the CDR3: TGTGCCAGCACCCGGACAGTCGGCAATCAGCCCCAGCATTTT. V and J are TRBV28 and TRBJ1-5, with D perhaps matching TRBD1 (6 bases). Germline loops: CDR1 MDHEN, CDR2 SYDVKM. This CDR3 has 14 amino acids. The germline V and J ends were trimmed by 7 bases and 2 bases, with 12 bases remaining between them.

The rearrangement joins TRBV15 to TRBJ2-5; 7 nucleotides line up with TRBD2. After removal of 0 bases from V and 4 bases from J, the junction contained 5 bases not matched to a gene. The V gene's germline CDR1 is LNHNV and CDR2 YYDKDF (reference sequence). This CDR3 contains 15 residues. CDR3 residues: CATSRDSGGAETQYF. DNA of the CDR3: TGTGCCACCAGCAGAGATTCGGGGGGTGCAGAGACCCAGTACTTC.

This clone was picked up a small number of times. The rearrangement joins TRBV2 to TRBJ1-5; 10 bases match TRBD1. Germline V lookup: CDR1 SNHLY, CDR2 FYNNEI. This CDR3 region has 12 residues. V lost 8 bases, J lost 7 bases, and 2 bases stayed unmatched. CDR3 residues: CASWDRGQPQHF. CDR3 sequence (DNA): TGTGCCAGCTGGGACAGGGGACAGCCCCAGCATTTT. Looking up the rest from reference TRBV2 and TRBJ1-5 gives the full variable domain: EPEVTQTPSHQVTQMGQEVILRCVPISNHLYFYWYRQILGQKVEFLVSFYNNEISEKSEIFDDQFSVERPDGSNFTLKIRSTKLEDSAMYFCASWDRGQPQHFGDGTRLSIL.

The chain carries TRBV30 and TRBJ1-4; D is uncertain. The CDR3 runs 10 residues. CDR1 is GTSNPN and CDR2 is SVGIG in the germline V gene (reference sequence). The CDR3 DNA reads as TGTCCCCCCCCAGGAGAAAAACTGTTTTTT. Translating gives CPPPGEKLFF.

The chain couples TRBV29-1 to TRBJ1-5, with 8 bases that match TRBD1. Unmatched junction bases numbered 5, after V lost 3 bases and J lost 7 bases. The CDR3 consists of 13 residues. Germline V gives CDR1 SQVTM, CDR2 ANQGSEA. The chain's CDR3 is CSVDRGQGQPQHF. The DNA of the CDR3 is TGCAGCGTTGACCGAGGACAGGGCCAGCCCCAGCATTTT.

The rearrangement uses TRBV19 and TRBJ1-2; no firm D call. Trimming pared 6 bases from V and 8 bases from J, leaving 19 bases between. The CDR3 is made up of 14 amino acids. CDR1 and CDR2 from the germline V gene are LNHDA and SQIVND (reference sequence). CDR3 DNA sequence: TGTGCCAGTAGATCGGACCGACTACTGGGAGGCTACACCTTC. Its protein product is CASRSDRLLGGYTF.

As to this clone: The sample carries other DNA sequences with the same CDR3. The chain employs TRBV4-3 and TRBJ2-7; no firm D call. This CDR3 has 13 residues. Germline V gene lookup returns CDR1 LGHNA and CDR2 YSLEER. Trimming pared 0 bases from V and 3 bases from J, leaving 6 bases between. This CDR3 reads CASSQDRGYEQYF. As DNA, the CDR3 is TGCGCCAGCAGCCAAGACAGAGGCTACGAGCAGTACTTC.